This T cell receptor (beta chain) was recorded in a study of blood T cell repertoires in COVID-19. Study background: COVID-19 samples from acute and convalescent phases originated in the United States, Italy and Spain.

Produced via immunoSEQ multiplex PCR; TCRdb's table is partial and in-frame only. The sample carries about 270,000 clones, about 91% recorded once. Cohorts were based on clinical histories the participants reported. This CDR3 spans 16 amino acids. Germline V lookup: CDR1 MDHEN, CDR2 SYDVKM. The trim removed 5 bases at V and 3 bases at J, leaving 12 bases unmatched. This receptor was obtained from a woman aged 40 to 50 with acute COVID-19. The gene calls are TRBV28 and TRBJ1-2; TRBD1 matches 7 bases. Sequences were obtained from PBMCs or T cells enriched from blood (not recorded which). The CDR3: CASSPRPTGVDYGYTF. For the CDR3, the DNA is TGTGCCAGCAGTCCCCGGCCCACAGGGGTGGACTATGGCTACACCTTC.